Listed here are 27 T cell receptor beta chains from one sample, sequenced in a study of siplizumab effects on memory and regulatory T cells. Here immunoSEQ multiplex PCR was the method, and the copy in TCRdb shows in-frame clones only, minus some. The sample shows approximately 110,000 clones, approximately 94% of them seen only once. Sequences were obtained from CD4+ T cells sorted from blood. Receptor source: a human donor in good health.

The chain is built from TRBV7-3 and TRBJ2-3, with TRBD1 matching 7 bases. V shed 3 bases, J shed 1 base, and the junction held 1 base outside the gene matches. CDR3 size: 14 residues. In germline, CDR1 is SGHTA, CDR2 FQGTGA. The CDR3 is CASSFDRGTDTQYF. CDR3 nucleotides: TGTGCCAGCAGCTTCGACAGGGGCACAGATACGCAGTATTTT.

This rearrangement joins TRBV7-9 to TRBJ2-2; D remains unclear. V was trimmed by 2 bases and J by 8 bases, leaving 9 bases between them. This CDR3 is 13 amino acids long. Germline-derived CDR1 and CDR2 are SEHNR and FQNEAQ (reference sequence). The CDR3 spells CASSLLGSGELFF. CDR3 in DNA: TGTGCCAGCAGCTTACTAGGGTCTGGGGAGCTGTTTTTT.

V gene TRBV7-2 combines with J gene TRBJ1-2; D is unclear. V lost 1 base to trimming and J lost 6 bases, with 15 bases between them. The CDR3 has 15 amino acids. From germline, CDR1 is SGHTA and CDR2 FQGNSA. The CDR3 DNA is TGTGCCAGCAGCTTAGGGGTTAACCCATGGGATGGCTACACCTTC. Protein product: CASSLGVNPWDGYTF. The full variable domain, its missing parts supplied by reference TRBV7-2 and TRBJ1-2, is GAGVSQSPSNKVTEKGKDVELRCDPISGHTALYWYRQSLGQGLEFLIYFQGNSAPDKSGLPSDRFSAERTGGSVSTLTIQRTQQEDSAVYLCASSLGVNPWDGYTFGSGTRLTVV.

This clone is a singleton in its sample. V usage is TRBV30 and J usage is TRBJ1-6; TRBD1 is a possible D gene (6 bases). CDR3 length: 13 amino acids. Germline V gene sequence: CDR1 GTSNPN, CDR2 SVGIG (reference sequence). With 3 bases removed from V and 9 bases from J, the gap between germline ends came to 12 bases. CDR3 region: CAWRQGESSPLHF. CDR3 nucleotides: TGTGCCTGGAGACAGGGAGAGAGTTCACCCCTCCACTTT.

The chain joins TRBV2 to TRBJ2-2; 7 bases align to TRBD1. Germline-derived CDR1 and CDR2 are SNHLY and FYNNEI. Trimming cost V 2 bases and J 8 bases; bases outside gene matches: 8. This CDR3 has 15 amino acids. CDR3 sequence reads: CASSEQGEPTGELFF. Written as DNA, the CDR3 is TGTGCCAGCAGTGAACAGGGGGAACCGACGGGGGAGCTGTTTTTT. The full variable domain, rest sourced from reference TRBV2 and TRBJ2-2, is EPEVTQTPSHQVTQMGQEVILRCVPISNHLYFYWYRQILGQKVEFLVSFYNNEISEKSEIFDDQFSVERPDGSNFTLKIRSTKLEDSAMYFCASSEQGEPTGELFFGEGSRLTVL.

The V gene is TRBV2, the J gene TRBJ2-2; 14 nucleotides match TRBD2. This CDR3 region has 16 residues. From germline, CDR1 is SNHLY and CDR2 FYNNEI. J lost 7 bases, V lost 4 bases, and 5 bases had no gene match. The CDR3 DNA sequence: TGTGCCAGCAGTGGGACTAGCGGGAGGCGCCACGGGGAGCTGTTTTTT. Residues: CASSGTSGRRHGELFF.

The genes are TRBV2 and TRBJ1-5, with TRBD1 as a possible D gene (6 bases). Germline V gene sequence: CDR1 SNHLY, CDR2 FYNNEI. V was pared by 3 bases and J by 5 bases, with 20 bases between. This CDR3 has 17 residues. CDR3 sequence: CASSDPPTGGEDQPQHF. The CDR3, as DNA: TGTGCCAGCAGTGATCCACCGACCGGGGGCGAGGATCAGCCCCAGCATTTT.

This clone was seen a single time. The chain combines TRBV7-8 with TRBJ2-5; no firm D call. Germline V CDR1 and CDR2: SGHVS, FQNEAQ. The CDR3 is 13 amino acids. The ends were cut back, 6 bases at V and 5 bases at J, with 13 bases in the middle. The CDR3 nucleotides are TGTGCCAGCAGAATAGAGATTTTGGAGACCCAGTACTTC. Encoded protein: CASRIEILETQYF. Variable domain in full (rest from reference TRBV7-8 and TRBJ2-5): GAGVSQSPRYKVAKRGQDVALRCDPISGHVSLFWYQQALGQGPEFLTYFQNEAQLDKSGLPSDRFFAERPEGSVSTLKIQRTQQEDSAVYLCASRIEILETQYFGPGTRLLVL.

This clone was counted once. This chain links TRBV7-2 with TRBJ2-5; 7 bases agree with TRBD2. Unmatched junction bases numbered 14, after V lost 2 bases and J lost 5 bases. This CDR3 contains 17 residues. Per germline, CDR1 SGHTA and CDR2 FQGNSA. DNA for the CDR3: TGTGCCAGCAGCTTAATCGGGGGGTACGCCCCCGGCGAGACCCAGTACTTC. This encodes CASSLIGGYAPGETQYF.

This clone was seen a single time. The chain carries TRBV5-1 and TRBJ2-3; D possibly corresponds to TRBD2 (5 bases). Deletions cut 0 bases from V and 6 bases from J, with 11 bases between. Germline V lookup: CDR1 SGHRS, CDR2 YFSETQ. This CDR3 region has 14 residues. CDR3 nucleotides: TGCGCCAGCAGCTTGGGCGGGTTAGGGGATACGCAGTATTTT. This sequence encodes CASSLGGLGDTQYF.

J is TRBJ1-1 and V is TRBV30; 9 bases agree with TRBD1. Unmatched junction bases numbered 4, after V lost 5 bases and J lost 6 bases. The CDR3 sequence is 12 residues long. From germline, CDR1 is GTSNPN and CDR2 SVGIG (reference sequence). The CDR3 bases are TGTGCCTGGGGGACAGGGCAGTCTGAAGCTTTCTTT. Translated, it gives CAWGTGQSEAFF. Combining the CDR3 with reference TRBV30 and TRBJ1-1 gives the whole variable domain SQTIHQWPATLVQPVGSPLSLECTVEGTSNPNLYWYRQAAGRGLQLLFYSVGIGQISSEVPQNLSASRPQDRQFILSSKKLLLSDSGFYLCAWGTGQSEAFFGQGTRLTVV.

The chain is built from TRBV11-3 and TRBJ2-5, with unresolved D. The germline V and J ends were trimmed by 6 bases and 3 bases, with 11 bases remaining between them. The CDR3 is 13 residues long. CDR1 SGHNT and CDR2 YENEEA come from the germline V gene. The CDR3 loop reads CASSRAPEETQYF. DNA of the CDR3: TGTGCCAGCAGTCGCGCCCCTGAAGAGACCCAGTACTTC. Full variable domain (outside the CDR3, taken from reference TRBV11-3 and TRBJ2-5): EAGVVQSPRYKIIEKKQPVAFWCNPISGHNTLYWYLQNLGQGPELLIRYENEEAVDDSQLPKDRFSAERLKGVDSTLKIQPAELGDSAVYLCASSRAPEETQYFGPGTRLLVL.

The rearrangement uses TRBV6-5 and TRBJ1-1; no definite D call. Germline CDR1 and CDR2: MNHEY and SVGAGI. With 6 bases removed from V and 7 bases from J, the gap between germline ends came to 21 bases. The length of the CDR3 is 15 residues. CDR3 sequence reads: CASSPTPGPAHEAFF. In DNA form, the CDR3 reads TGTGCCAGCAGCCCCACCCCCGGTCCGGCCCATGAAGCTTTCTTT.

This chain uses TRBV5-1 with TRBJ2-2; the match to TRBD2 covers 12 bases. The CDR3 loop spans 18 amino acids. The germline gives CDR1 SGHRS, CDR2 YFSETQ. With V trimmed by 3 bases and J by 4 bases, 10 bases remained unmatched. This CDR3 reads CASSSRLAGVRGTGELFF. In DNA, the CDR3 is TGCGCCAGCAGCTCCCGACTAGCGGGAGTTCGAGGCACCGGGGAGCTGTTTTTT.

The V gene is TRBV15, the J gene TRBJ1-2, with D possibly TRBD1 on 5 matching bases. Germline-derived CDR1 and CDR2 are LNHNV and YYDKDF (reference sequence). The CDR3 is 13 amino acids. V was shortened by 5 bases and J by 4 bases, with 11 bases between the two germline ends. The DNA for the CDR3 is TGTGCCACCAGCGAGGACATAAGCTATGGCTACACCTTC. It specifies CATSEDISYGYTF.

The V call is TRBV4-1, the J call TRBJ1-1; 7 bases fit TRBD1. The CDR3 sequence is 16 residues long. From germline, CDR1 is MGHRA and CDR2 YSYEKL. V was pared by 2 bases and J by 5 bases, with 11 bases of the junction left unmatched. The CDR3 region is CASSQQGGQHRTEAFF. Here the CDR3 DNA reads TGCGCCAGCAGCCAACAGGGGGGACAGCACCGTACTGAAGCTTTCTTT.

V gene TRBV6-6 combines with J gene TRBJ2-7; tentative D call: TRBD2 (5 bases). Germline loops: CDR1 MNHNY, CDR2 SVGAGI (reference sequence). Trimming shortened V by 7 bases and J by 0 bases, and 10 bases separated the two germline ends. This CDR3 region has 13 residues. CDR3 protein: CASNLASSYEQYF. CDR3 bases: TGTGCCAGCAACCTAGCAAGCTCCTACGAGCAGTACTTC.

This chain uses TRBV19 with TRBJ1-1; D not resolved. From germline, CDR1 is LNHDA and CDR2 SQIVND (reference sequence). With 5 bases removed from V and 1 base from J, the gap between germline ends came to 8 bases. The CDR3 runs to 13 residues. The CDR3, as DNA: TGTGCCAGTAGTTGGCTGGAGAACACTGAAGCTTTCTTT. As protein: CASSWLENTEAFF.

The genes are TRBV2 and TRBJ1-2; TRBD1 matches at 11 bases. Germline lookup yields CDR1 SNHLY and CDR2 FYNNEI. The ends lost 8 bases at V and 7 bases at J; junction bases unmatched: 6. CDR3 size: 13 residues. The CDR3 loop is CASGGQGGFGYTF. The CDR3 DNA is TGTGCCAGCGGGGGACAGGGGGGTTTTGGCTACACCTTC. The whole variable domain, remainder taken from reference TRBV2 and TRBJ1-2, is EPEVTQTPSHQVTQMGQEVILRCVPISNHLYFYWYRQILGQKVEFLVSFYNNEISEKSEIFDDQFSVERPDGSNFTLKIRSTKLEDSAMYFCASGGQGGFGYTFGSGTRLTVV.

The chain carries TRBV19 and TRBJ2-3; D tentatively fits TRBD1 or TRBD2 (5 bases each). The V end lost 4 bases, the J end lost 2 bases, and 16 bases lay between the germline ends. Germline V gene lookup returns CDR1 LNHDA and CDR2 SQIVND (reference sequence). The CDR3 totals 16 residues. The CDR3 nucleotides read TGTGCCAGTAGTACCTTTACCGGGGCCCCCACAGATACGCAGTATTTT. It is translated as CASSTFTGAPTDTQYF.

Written as DNA, the CDR3 is TGTGCCAGCAGTACTACAGGGGGGAACACCGGGGAGCTGTTTTTT. Amino acid sequence: CASSTTGGNTGELFF. This sequence joins TRBV6-5 and TRBJ2-2; 8 bases agree with TRBD1. V was pared by 5 bases and J by 1 base, with 3 bases of the junction left unmatched. Looked up from germline, CDR1 is MNHEY and CDR2 is SVGAGI. This CDR3 has 15 amino acids.

This clone has only one observation. The chain recombines TRBV5-3 with TRBJ1-3; D unresolved. TRBV5-3 carries the ORF label, with uncertain function. Trimming stripped 3 bases from V and 0 bases from J, with 10 bases between. The CDR3 has 15 residues. The CDR3 spells CARSWVWSSGNTIYF. The CDR3, as DNA: TGTGCCAGAAGCTGGGTCTGGAGCTCTGGAAACACCATATATTTT.

This clone was detected only a few times. The chain recombines TRBV5-1 with TRBJ2-3; D is unresolved. Deletions cut 3 bases from V and 0 bases from J, with 11 bases between. This CDR3 is built from 15 residues. Germline V gene data show CDR1 as SGHRS and CDR2 as YFSETQ. CDR3 in DNA: TGCGCCAGCAGCTCCTCTCAAAGGAGCACAGATACGCAGTATTTT. Its translation is CASSSSQRSTDTQYF.

This chain uses TRBV6-6 with TRBJ2-7; no clear D gene. Germline V CDR1 and CDR2: MNHNY, SVGAGI (reference sequence). V was trimmed by 0 bases and J by 10 bases, leaving 7 bases between them. CDR3 length: 11 residues. The CDR3 spells CASSYSVDQYF. In nucleotides, the CDR3 is TGTGCCAGCAGTTACTCGGTCGACCAGTACTTC.

This clone was counted once. The chain links TRBV7-9 to TRBJ2-7; D uncertain. V was shortened by 4 bases and J by 4 bases, with 11 bases between the two germline ends. The germline CDR1 and CDR2 sequences are SEHNR and FQNEAQ (reference sequence). The CDR3 has 13 residues. The CDR3 DNA is TGTGCCAGCAGCTCGGACCCGCCGTACGAGCAGTACTTC. As protein: CASSSDPPYEQYF.

In its sample, this clone was seen once. The rearrangement uses TRBV6-1 and TRBJ1-2; the D gene is possibly TRBD1 (5 bases). Trimming removed 2 bases at V and 6 bases at J, with 22 bases between. The CDR3 runs to 17 residues. Looked up from germline, CDR1 is MNHNS and CDR2 is SASEGT. CDR3: CASSERLMGELRNGYTF. CDR3 nucleotide sequence: TGTGCCAGCAGTGAACGTCTTATGGGGGAATTACGGAATGGCTACACCTTC.

This clone was picked up one time. This chain joins TRBV6-5 and TRBJ2-7; the D gene is possibly TRBD1 (7 bases). This CDR3 is built from 15 residues. V was trimmed by 6 bases and J by 2 bases, leaving 17 bases between them. Germline-derived CDR1 and CDR2 are MNHEY and SVGAGI. Here the CDR3 reads CASSFLGGTAYEQYF. The CDR3, as DNA: TGTGCCAGCAGCTTTCTAGGGGGGACAGCCTACGAGCAGTACTTC.